The source of this T cell receptor (beta chain) is a study of T cells in Graves' hyperthyroidism and ophthalmopathy. Germline CDR1 and CDR2: DFQATT and SNEGSKA (reference sequence). V was clipped by 6 bases and J by 3 bases; unmatched bases: 8. This CDR3 is 14 amino acids long. Only a few counts were recorded for this clonotype. Amplification of TCR beta CDR3 regions used RNA as the template. Carried out on the TCR CDR3, a first-round RT-PCR used the HTBI primer set. TCRdb re-called the multiplex PCR reads with MiXCR, one entry per CDR3 protein. Of some 400,000 distinct CDR3 sequences listed, roughly 14% were seen once; the top ten hold around 21%.

The clonotype comes from a man aged 25 to 40 with Graves' hyperthyroidism that later progressed to Graves' ophthalmopathy. Sequences were obtained from blood. The chain joins TRBV20-1 to TRBJ2-7; 10 bases fit TRBD1. The CDR3 region has the DNA TGCAGTGCCGATCCGGGACAGGGGTTCTACGAGCAGTACTTC. This gives the protein CSADPGQGFYEQYF.